This paragraph reports one T cell receptor (beta chain). Mismatch with germline at one junction end may stem from a read error. The data were obtained in a study of regulatory T cells in long-lasting Graves disease. CDR3-region Arm-PCR and iRepertoire HTBI primers produced the TCR beta libraries. TCRdb independently ran MiXCR on the multiplex PCR reads; one entry per CDR3 protein. The repertoire holds about 450,000 distinct CDR3 sequences, with approximately 15% as singletons. Time point defined: newly diagnosed GD, antithyroid drugs for less than 3 months. The TCR library was made from RNA that had been extracted from PBMCs in TRIzol. The germline gives CDR1 SGHAT, CDR2 FQNNGV. The length of the CDR3 is 18 residues. A further study also used this sample, focusing on T cells in Graves' hyperthyroidism and ophthalmopathy. From that report: The TCR CDR3 was amplified in a first-round RT-PCR using the HTBI primer set.

The clonotype originates from a woman in her forties or fifties with Graves disease. The V and J genes are TRBV11-2 and TRBJ2-7; TRBD2 matches at 13 bases. This sample comprised peripheral blood mononuclear cells (PBMCs), obtained at new diagnosis, from a patient treated with antithyroid drugs. In DNA, the CDR3 is TGTGCCAGCAGCCTAGACCGGACTAGCGGGAGTGGGTCCTACGAGCAGTACTTC. It encodes CASSLDRTSGSGSYEQYF.